The 17 T cell receptor beta chains below all came from one sample that was sequenced in a study of tumor-infiltrating lymphocytes in oesophageal squamous cell carcinoma. TCRdb analysed the PCR reads with MiXCR anew, one entry per CDR3 protein. The sample includes about 21,000 distinct CDR3 sequences, just over 40% of them seen just once. The material sequenced was normal esophageal tissue next to the tumor. These receptors originate from a male donor with esophageal squamous cell carcinoma.

The V call is TRBV7-8, the J call TRBJ2-6; D possibly corresponds to TRBD2 (5 bases). Near its end, the DNA agrees better with TRBJ2-7, so the J call may be wrong. The CDR3 has 13 residues. The germline gives CDR1 SGHVS, CDR2 FQNEAQ. This chain's CDR3 is CASSATRTNEQYF. The CDR3 DNA follows: TGTGCCAGCAGCGCTACTAGGACGAATGAGCAGTACTTC.

This clonotype appeared many times. J is TRBJ2-3 and V is TRBV5-4, with D perhaps matching TRBD2 (5 bases). CDR3 size: 16 residues. With 1 base removed from V and 1 base from J, the gap between germline ends came to 13 bases. Germline CDR1 is SGHNT and CDR2 is YYREEE (reference sequence). CDR3 in amino acids: CASSLRGGPGTDTQYF. The CDR3 DNA sequence: TGTGCCAGCAGCTTGAGAGGCGGGCCAGGCACAGATACGCAGTATTTT.

The J gene is TRBJ2-5, the V gene TRBV27; TRBD2 agrees at 8 bases. With the DNA end fitting TRBJ2-1 better, the J assignment may be wrong. Germline V lookup: CDR1 MNHEY, CDR2 SMNVEV (reference sequence). CDR3 length equals 15 residues. The CDR3 reads CASSLKGLVYNEQFF. In nucleotides, the CDR3 is TGTGCCAGCAGTTTAAAGGGACTAGTCTACAATGAGCAGTTCTTC.

The V gene is TRBV7-6, the J gene TRBJ2-7, with TRBD1 identical over 9 bases. V lost 1 base and J lost 2; bases outside the gene matches: 9. CDR1 is SGHVS and CDR2 is FNYEAQ in the germline V gene. This CDR3 is built from 17 residues. The CDR3 loop is CASSLVTGTGIPYEQYF. The CDR3 DNA is TGTGCCAGCAGCTTAGTTACCGGGACAGGGATCCCCTACGAGCAGTACTTC.

This clonotype was found many times. This sequence joins TRBV11-3 and TRBJ1-2, with TRBD1 as a possible D gene (5 bases). The CDR3 spans 15 residues. Germline CDR1 reads SGHNT; CDR2 reads YENEEA. V was pared by 1 base and J by 5 bases, with 14 bases between. The CDR3 sequence: CASSLGVGVGYGYTF. DNA of the CDR3: TGTGCCAGCAGCTTAGGAGTGGGGGTTGGATATGGCTACACCTTC.

This clonotype was seen repeatedly, ten times or more. J is TRBJ1-1 and V is TRBV24-1; D gene ambiguous. The length of the CDR3 is 13 residues. V lost 11 bases, J lost 1 base, and 13 bases lay in between. Germline V CDR1 and CDR2: KGHDR, SFDVKD. The CDR3 DNA reads TGTGCCAGAGGGCGGAGGCCGAACACTGAAGCTTTCTTT. Protein product: CARGRRPNTEAFF.

The chain carries TRBV7-3 and TRBJ2-1, with a possible D match to TRBD2 (6 bases). Trimming took off 1 base at V and 7 bases at J, with 14 bases between the two ends. CDR3 length: 15 amino acids. Germline V gene lookup returns CDR1 SGHTA and CDR2 FQGTGA. CDR3 in amino acids: CASSLIGSGRNEQFF. In DNA, the CDR3 is TGTGCCAGCAGCTTAATCGGGAGTGGTAGGAATGAGCAGTTCTTC. Combining the CDR3 with reference TRBV7-3 and TRBJ2-1 gives the whole variable domain GAGVSQTPSNKVTEKGKYVELRCDPISGHTALYWYRQSLGQGPEFLIYFQGTGAADDSGLPNDRFFAVRPEGSVSTLKIQRTERGDSAVYLCASSLIGSGRNEQFFGPGTRLTVL.

This chain connects TRBV7-2 to TRBJ2-7; a possible D gene is TRBD2 (6 bases). Trimming removed 5 bases from V and 6 bases from J, with 17 bases in between. This CDR3 has 14 amino acids. Per the germline V gene, CDR1 is SGHTA and CDR2 is FQGNSA. The CDR3 nucleotides are TGTGCCAGCAGCAGACTAGTGGAGGTCGGCGAGCAGTACTTC. It encodes CASSRLVEVGEQYF.

This clonotype was seen at least ten times. In nucleotides, the CDR3 is TGTGCCAGCAGCTTGGCCGTGGGCAATGAAAAACTGTTTTTT. Translation: CASSLAVGNEKLFF. The chain joins TRBV5-6 to TRBJ1-4; D is unresolved. This CDR3 spans 14 amino acids. CDR1 is SGHDT and CDR2 is YYEEEE in the germline V gene. Trimming removed 0 bases at V and 5 bases at J, with 8 bases between.

Many counts were recorded for this clonotype. A clone one base away is much larger, so this may be a read error. The chain couples TRBV7-3 to TRBJ2-7; 9 bases align to TRBD2. V was clipped by 3 bases and J by 7 bases; unmatched bases: 10. CDR1 is SGHTA and CDR2 is FQGTGA in the germline V gene. CDR3 size: 15 residues. The CDR3 nucleotides read TGTGCCAGCAGCTTCTCTAGCGGGAATTACAATGAGCAGTACTTC. Its protein is CASSFSSGNYNEQYF. The full variable domain, rest sourced from reference TRBV7-3 and TRBJ2-7, is GAGVSQTPSNKVTEKGKYVELRCDPISGHTALYWYRQSLGQGPEFLIYFQGTGAADDSGLPNDRFFAVRPEGSVSTLKIQRTERGDSAVYLCASSFSSGNYNEQYFGPGTRLTVT.

Note on this clonotype: In this CDR3 the conserved last residue, phenylalanine or tryptophan, is missing, so a read error is likely. No DNA is shown, since the ends of the CDR3 on it are uncertain; the CDR3 is the one TCRdb lists. The rearrangement joins TRBV6-5 to TRBJ2-2; TRBD1 is taken as the D call from the table, unchecked against the DNA. 8 amino acids form the CDR3, both terminal residues included. From germline, CDR1 is MNHEY and CDR2 SVGAGI. The CDR3 spells CASSYGTG.

In this sample, this clonotype turned up many times. The chain joins TRBV24-1 to TRBJ2-2; D might be TRBD1 or TRBD2, each matching 6 bases. This CDR3 is 15 amino acids long. Germline V lookup: CDR1 KGHDR, CDR2 SFDVKD. The V end was cut by 1 base, the J end by 5 bases, with 10 bases between. CDR3 nucleotides: TGTGCCACCAGTGATTTACGGGGGCATACCGGGGAGCTGTTTTTT. Protein: CATSDLRGHTGELFF.

The J gene is TRBJ2-2, the V gene TRBV3-1; 8 bases fit TRBD1. J lost 5 bases, V lost 3 bases, and 8 bases had no gene match. The CDR3 length is 16 residues. Germline CDR1 LGHDT, CDR2 YNNKEL (reference sequence). CDR3 region: CASSHGQGRGTGELFF. The CDR3 nucleotides read TGTGCCAGCAGCCACGGACAGGGAAGGGGTACCGGGGAGCTGTTTTTT.

In its sample, this clonotype was seen many times. A much more abundant neighbour one base away suggests this may be a read error. This chain connects TRBV12-3 or TRBV12-4 to TRBJ2-1; TRBD2 agrees at 13 bases. The DNA end is more similar to TRBJ2-7, so the J call may be wrong. The CDR3 spans 15 residues. The CDR3 sequence: CASSLAGLAGNEQYF. The CDR3 coding sequence is TGTGCCAGCAGTTTAGCGGGACTAGCGGGAAATGAGCAGTACTTC.

In its sample, this clonotype ranks as medium-sized. V gene TRBV7-8 combines with J gene TRBJ2-7, with 10 bases matching TRBD2. The V gene end was trimmed by 1 base and the J gene end by 0 bases; junction bases not matched to a gene: 3. Germline CDR1 reads SGHVS; CDR2 reads FQNEAQ. CDR3 length equals 16 residues. This chain's CDR3 is CASSLGSSGSSYEQYF. Written as DNA, the CDR3 is TGTGCCAGCAGCTTAGGTTCTAGCGGGAGCTCCTACGAGCAGTACTTC. The variable domain in full, completed from reference TRBV7-8 and TRBJ2-7, reads GAGVSQSPRYKVAKRGQDVALRCDPISGHVSLFWYQQALGQGPEFLTYFQNEAQLDKSGLPSDRFFAERPEGSVSTLKIQRTQQEDSAVYLCASSLGSSGSSYEQYFGPGTRLTVT.

About this clonotype itself: This likely comes from a read error, as the CDR3 has no conserved phenylalanine or tryptophan at its end. It is unclear where the CDR3 begins or ends on the DNA, so no DNA is shown, and the CDR3 is as TCRdb lists it. The chain has TRBV19 and TRBJ2-7; the listed D gene, TRBD1, was not tested against the DNA. Germline CDR1 and CDR2: LNHDA and SQIVND (reference sequence). The CDR3 is made up of 18 amino acids, end residues included. CDR3 region: CASSSAGTGGAYGYTFGS.

This clonotype has a count of ten or more. CDR3 in DNA: TGTGCCAGCAGTCCGACCTTGGGGGTCACTGAAGCTTTCTTT. The encoded protein is CASSPTLGVTEAFF. The gene calls are TRBV27 and TRBJ1-1; TRBD1 is a possible D gene (5 bases). The germline V gene encodes CDR1 MNHEY and CDR2 SMNVEV (reference sequence). Deletions cut 5 bases from V and 4 bases from J, with 14 bases between. This CDR3 has 14 amino acids.